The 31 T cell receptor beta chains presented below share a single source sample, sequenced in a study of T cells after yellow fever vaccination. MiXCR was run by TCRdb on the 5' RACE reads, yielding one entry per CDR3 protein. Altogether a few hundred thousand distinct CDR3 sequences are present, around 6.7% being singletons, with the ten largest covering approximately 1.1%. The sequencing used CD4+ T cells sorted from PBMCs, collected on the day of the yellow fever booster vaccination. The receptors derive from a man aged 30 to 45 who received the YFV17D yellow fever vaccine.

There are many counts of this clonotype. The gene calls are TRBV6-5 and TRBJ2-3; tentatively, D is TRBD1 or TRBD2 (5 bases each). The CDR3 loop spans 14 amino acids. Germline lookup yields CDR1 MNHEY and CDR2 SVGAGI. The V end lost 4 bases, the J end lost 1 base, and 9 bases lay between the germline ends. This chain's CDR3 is CASSWGRGTDTQYF. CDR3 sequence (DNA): TGTGCCAGCAGTTGGGGGAGAGGCACAGATACGCAGTATTTT.

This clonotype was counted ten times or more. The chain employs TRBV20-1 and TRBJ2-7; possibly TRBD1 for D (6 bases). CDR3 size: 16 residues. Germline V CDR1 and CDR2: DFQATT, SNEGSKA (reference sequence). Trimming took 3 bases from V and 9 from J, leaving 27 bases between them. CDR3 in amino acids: CSASPTLGQQTEGQYF. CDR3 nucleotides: TGCAGTGCTAGTCCTACACTTGGACAGCAGACTGAAGGGCAGTACTTC.

CDR3 sequence reads: CASSSASGQKLFF. The CDR3 nucleotides read TGTGCCAGCAGCTCCGCATCGGGGCAAAAACTGTTTTTT. The V and J genes are TRBV7-2 and TRBJ1-4; possibly TRBD1 for D (5 bases). The germline V and J ends were trimmed by 4 bases and 9 bases, with 12 bases remaining between them. This CDR3 spans 13 amino acids. CDR1 SGHTA and CDR2 FQGNSA come from the germline V gene. Looking up the rest from reference TRBV7-2 and TRBJ1-4 gives the full variable domain: GAGVSQSPSNKVTEKGKDVELRCDPISGHTALYWYRQSLGQGLEFLIYFQGNSAPDKSGLPSDRFSAERTGGSVSTLTIQRTQQEDSAVYLCASSSASGQKLFFGSGTQLSVL.

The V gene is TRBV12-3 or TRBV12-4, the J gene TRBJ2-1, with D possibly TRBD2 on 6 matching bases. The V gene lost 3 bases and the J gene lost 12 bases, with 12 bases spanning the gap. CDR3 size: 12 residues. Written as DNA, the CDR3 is TGTGCCAGCAGTTTTGTGTACGGGGGGCAGTTCTTC. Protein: CASSFVYGGQFF.

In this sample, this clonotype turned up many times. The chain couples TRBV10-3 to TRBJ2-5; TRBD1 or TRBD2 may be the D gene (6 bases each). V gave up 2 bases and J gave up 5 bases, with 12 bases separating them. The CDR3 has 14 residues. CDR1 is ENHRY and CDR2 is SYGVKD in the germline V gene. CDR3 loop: CAISEHTGRETQYF. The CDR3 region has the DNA TGTGCCATCAGTGAGCACACAGGGAGGGAGACCCAGTACTTC.

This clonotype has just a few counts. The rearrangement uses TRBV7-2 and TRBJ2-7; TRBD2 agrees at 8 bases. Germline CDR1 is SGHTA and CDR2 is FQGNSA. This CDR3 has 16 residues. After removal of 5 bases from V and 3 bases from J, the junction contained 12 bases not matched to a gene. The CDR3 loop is CASSHGFGTRGYEQYF. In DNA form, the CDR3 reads TGTGCCAGCAGCCACGGTTTCGGGACTAGGGGCTACGAGCAGTACTTC.

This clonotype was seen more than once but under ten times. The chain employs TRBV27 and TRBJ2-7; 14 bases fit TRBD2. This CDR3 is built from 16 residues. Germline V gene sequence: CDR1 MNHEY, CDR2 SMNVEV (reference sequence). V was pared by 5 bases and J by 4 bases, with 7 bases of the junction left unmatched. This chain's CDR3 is CASSPPGTSGRYEQYF. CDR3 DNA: TGTGCCAGCAGTCCGCCCGGGACTAGCGGGAGATACGAGCAGTACTTC.

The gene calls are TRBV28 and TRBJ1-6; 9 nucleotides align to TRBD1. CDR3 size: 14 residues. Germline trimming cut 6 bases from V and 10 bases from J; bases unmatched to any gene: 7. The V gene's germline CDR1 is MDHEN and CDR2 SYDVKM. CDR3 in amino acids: CASSPPGQGSPLHF. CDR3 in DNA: TGTGCCAGCAGCCCTCCCGGACAGGGGTCACCCCTCCACTTT.

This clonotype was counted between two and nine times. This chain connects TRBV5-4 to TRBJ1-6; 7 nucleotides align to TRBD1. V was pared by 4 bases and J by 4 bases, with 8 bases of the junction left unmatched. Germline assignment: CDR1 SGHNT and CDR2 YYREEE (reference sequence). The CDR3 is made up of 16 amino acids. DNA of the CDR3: TGTGCCAGCAGCCAAAGGACAGGAGTTTATAATTCACCCCTCCACTTT. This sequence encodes CASSQRTGVYNSPLHF.

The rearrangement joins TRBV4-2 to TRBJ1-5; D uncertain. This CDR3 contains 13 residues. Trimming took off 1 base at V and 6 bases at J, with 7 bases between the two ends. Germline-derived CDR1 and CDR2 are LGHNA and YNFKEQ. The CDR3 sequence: CASSQVRAQPQHF. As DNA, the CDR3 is TGTGCCAGCAGCCAAGTTAGGGCTCAGCCCCAGCATTTT.

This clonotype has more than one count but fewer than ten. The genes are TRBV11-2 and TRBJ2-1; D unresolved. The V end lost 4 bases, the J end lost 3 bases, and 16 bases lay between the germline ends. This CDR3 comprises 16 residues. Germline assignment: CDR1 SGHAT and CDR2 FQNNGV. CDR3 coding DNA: TGTGCCAGCAGCTCTCTCTCCGGTAGAAGCTACAATGAGCAGTTCTTC. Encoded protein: CASSSLSGRSYNEQFF.

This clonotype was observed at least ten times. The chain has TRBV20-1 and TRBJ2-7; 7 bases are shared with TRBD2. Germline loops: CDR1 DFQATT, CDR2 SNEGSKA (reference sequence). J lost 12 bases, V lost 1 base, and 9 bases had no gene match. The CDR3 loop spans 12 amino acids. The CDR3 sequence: CSARVSRELMYF. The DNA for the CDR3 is TGCAGTGCTAGAGTTTCGCGGGAGCTTATGTACTTC.

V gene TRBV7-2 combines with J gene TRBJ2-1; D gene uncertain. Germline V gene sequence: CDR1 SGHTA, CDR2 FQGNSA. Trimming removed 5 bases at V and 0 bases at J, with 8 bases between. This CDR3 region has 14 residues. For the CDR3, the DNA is TGTGCCAGCAGCGGTTATGCCTCCTACAATGAGCAGTTCTTC. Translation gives CASSGYASYNEQFF.

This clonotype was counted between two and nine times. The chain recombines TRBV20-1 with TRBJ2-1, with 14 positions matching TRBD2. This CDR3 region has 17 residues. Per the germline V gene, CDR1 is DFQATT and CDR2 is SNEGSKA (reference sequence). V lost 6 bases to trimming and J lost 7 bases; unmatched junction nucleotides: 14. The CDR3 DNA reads TGCAGTGCGAGACATGGACTAGCGGGAGGACCGACAAATGAGCAGTTCTTC. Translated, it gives CSARHGLAGGPTNEQFF.

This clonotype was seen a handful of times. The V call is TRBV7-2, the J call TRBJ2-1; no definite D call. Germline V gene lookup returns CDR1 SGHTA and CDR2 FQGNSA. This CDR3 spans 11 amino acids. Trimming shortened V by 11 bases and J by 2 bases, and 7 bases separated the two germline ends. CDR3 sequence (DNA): TGTGCCGCTGGCACCTACAATGAGCAGTTCTTC. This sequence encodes CAAGTYNEQFF.

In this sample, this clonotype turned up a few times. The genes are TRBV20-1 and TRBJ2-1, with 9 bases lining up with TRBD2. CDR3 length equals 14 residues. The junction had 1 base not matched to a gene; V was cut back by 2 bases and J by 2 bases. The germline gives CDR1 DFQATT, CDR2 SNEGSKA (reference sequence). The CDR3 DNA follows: TGCAGTGCTAGACTAGCGGGAACCTACAATGAGCAGTTCTTC. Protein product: CSARLAGTYNEQFF.

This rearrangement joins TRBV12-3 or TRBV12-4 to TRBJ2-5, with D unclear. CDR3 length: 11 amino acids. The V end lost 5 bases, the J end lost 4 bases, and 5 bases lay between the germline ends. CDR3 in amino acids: CASSTAETQYF. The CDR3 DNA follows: TGTGCCAGCAGTACCGCAGAGACCCAGTACTTC.

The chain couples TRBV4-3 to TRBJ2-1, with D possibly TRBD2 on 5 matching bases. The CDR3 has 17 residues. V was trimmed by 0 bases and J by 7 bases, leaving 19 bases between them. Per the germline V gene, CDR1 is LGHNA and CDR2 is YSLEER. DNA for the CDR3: TGCGCCAGCAGCCAAGAGATAGTCGGCTGGGAGAGTAATGAGCAGTTCTTC. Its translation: CASSQEIVGWESNEQFF.

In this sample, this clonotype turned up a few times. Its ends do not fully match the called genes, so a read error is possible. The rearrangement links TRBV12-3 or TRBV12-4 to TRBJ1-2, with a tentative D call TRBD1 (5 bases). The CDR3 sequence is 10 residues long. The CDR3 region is CASRRGAVAF. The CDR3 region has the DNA TGTGCCAGCCGTCGTGGGGCGGTCGCCTTC.

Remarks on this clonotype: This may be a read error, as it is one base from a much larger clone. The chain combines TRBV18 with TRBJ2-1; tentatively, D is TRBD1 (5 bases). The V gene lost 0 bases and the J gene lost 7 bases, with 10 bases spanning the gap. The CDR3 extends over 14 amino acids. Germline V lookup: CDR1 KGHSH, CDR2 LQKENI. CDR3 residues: CASSPPQGKNEQFF. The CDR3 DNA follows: TGTGCCAGCTCACCACCGCAGGGAAAAAATGAGCAGTTCTTC. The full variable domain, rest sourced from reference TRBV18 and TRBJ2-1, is NAGVMQNPRHLVRRRGQEARLRCSPMKGHSHVYWYRQLPEEGLKFMVYLQKENIIDESGMPKERFSAEFPKEGPSILRIQQVVRGDSAAYFCASSPPQGKNEQFFGPGTRLTVL.

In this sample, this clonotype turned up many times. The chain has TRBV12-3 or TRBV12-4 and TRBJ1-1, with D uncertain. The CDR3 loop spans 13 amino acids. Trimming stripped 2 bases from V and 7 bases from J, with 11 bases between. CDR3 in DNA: TGTGCCAGCAGTTTACTAGGGATGGATGAAGCTTTCTTT. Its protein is CASSLLGMDEAFF.

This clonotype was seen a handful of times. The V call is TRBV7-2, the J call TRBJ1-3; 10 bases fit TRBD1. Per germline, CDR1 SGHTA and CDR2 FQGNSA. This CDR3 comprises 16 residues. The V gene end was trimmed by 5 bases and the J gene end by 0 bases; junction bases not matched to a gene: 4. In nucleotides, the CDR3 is TGTGCCAGCAGCCTAAGGACAGGGGGCTCTGGAAACACCATATATTTT. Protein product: CASSLRTGGSGNTIYF. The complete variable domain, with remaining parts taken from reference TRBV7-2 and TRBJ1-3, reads GAGVSQSPSNKVTEKGKDVELRCDPISGHTALYWYRQSLGQGLEFLIYFQGNSAPDKSGLPSDRFSAERTGGSVSTLTIQRTQQEDSAVYLCASSLRTGGSGNTIYFGEGSWLTVV.

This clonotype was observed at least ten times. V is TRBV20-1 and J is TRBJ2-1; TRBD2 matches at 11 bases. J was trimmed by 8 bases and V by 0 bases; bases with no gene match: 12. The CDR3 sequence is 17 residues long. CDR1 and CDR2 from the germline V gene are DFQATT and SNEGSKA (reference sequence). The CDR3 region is CSARDPFKLAGVDEQFF. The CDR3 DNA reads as TGCAGTGCTAGAGATCCTTTTAAACTAGCGGGAGTCGATGAGCAGTTCTTC.

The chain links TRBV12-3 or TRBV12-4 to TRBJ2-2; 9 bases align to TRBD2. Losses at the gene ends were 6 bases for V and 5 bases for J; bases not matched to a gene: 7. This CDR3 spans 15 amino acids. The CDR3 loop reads CASRRLAVRTGELFF. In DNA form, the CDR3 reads TGTGCCAGCAGACGACTAGCGGTTAGAACCGGGGAGCTGTTTTTT.

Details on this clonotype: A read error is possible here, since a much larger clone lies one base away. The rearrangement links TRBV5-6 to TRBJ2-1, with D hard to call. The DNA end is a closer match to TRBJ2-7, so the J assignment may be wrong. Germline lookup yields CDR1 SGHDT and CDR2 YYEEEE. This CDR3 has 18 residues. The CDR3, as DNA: TGTGCCAGCAGCTTGGCTCTGCTTAAGCCCCAAAGTTTAAATGAGCAGTACTTC. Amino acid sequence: CASSLALLKPQSLNEQYF.

CDR3 region: CAISAAGGRNEQFF. Here the CDR3 DNA reads TGTGCCATCAGTGCGGCGGGAGGAAGGAATGAGCAGTTCTTC. V is TRBV10-3 and J is TRBJ2-1; 8 positions agree with TRBD2. CDR1 ENHRY and CDR2 SYGVKD come from the germline V gene. Unmatched junction bases numbered 6, after V lost 4 bases and J lost 7 bases. This CDR3 spans 14 amino acids.

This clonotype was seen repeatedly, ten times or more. CDR3 residues: CASSPSRDTLRPQHF. For the CDR3, the DNA is TGTGCCAGCAGCCCGTCCCGGGACACCCTCCGGCCCCAGCATTTT. The chain uses TRBV3-1 and TRBJ1-5, with D tentatively TRBD1 (6 bases). CDR1 is LGHDT, CDR2 YNNKEL, per germline (reference sequence). Between the trimmed V and J ends, which lost 4 bases and 9 bases, there was a span of 19 bases. CDR3 size: 15 residues.

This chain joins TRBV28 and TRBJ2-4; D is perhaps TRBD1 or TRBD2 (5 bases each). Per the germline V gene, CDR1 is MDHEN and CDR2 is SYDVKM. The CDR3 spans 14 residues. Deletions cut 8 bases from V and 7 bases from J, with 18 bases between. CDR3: CASQGEPTVNIQYF. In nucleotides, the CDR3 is TGTGCCAGCCAGGGAGAGCCTACCGTGAACATTCAGTACTTC.

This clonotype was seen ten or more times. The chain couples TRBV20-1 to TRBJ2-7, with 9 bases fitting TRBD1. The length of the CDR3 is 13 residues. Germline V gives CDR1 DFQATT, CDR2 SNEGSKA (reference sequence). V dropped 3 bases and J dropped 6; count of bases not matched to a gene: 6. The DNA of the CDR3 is TGCAGTGCTAGGGACAGGGGAATAGGCGAGCAGTACTTC. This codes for CSARDRGIGEQYF.

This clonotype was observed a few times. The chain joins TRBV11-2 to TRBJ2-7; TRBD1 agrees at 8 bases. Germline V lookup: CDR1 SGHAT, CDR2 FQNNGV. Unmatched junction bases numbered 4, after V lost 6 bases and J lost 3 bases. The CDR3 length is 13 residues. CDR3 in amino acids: CASRTGTGYEQYF. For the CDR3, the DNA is TGTGCCAGCAGGACCGGGACAGGCTACGAGCAGTACTTC. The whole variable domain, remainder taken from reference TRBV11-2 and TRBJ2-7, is EAGVAQSPRYKIIEKRQSVAFWCNPISGHATLYWYQQILGQGPKLLIQFQNNGVVDDSQLPKDRFSAERLKGVDSTLKIQPAKLEDSAVYLCASRTGTGYEQYFGPGTRLTVT.

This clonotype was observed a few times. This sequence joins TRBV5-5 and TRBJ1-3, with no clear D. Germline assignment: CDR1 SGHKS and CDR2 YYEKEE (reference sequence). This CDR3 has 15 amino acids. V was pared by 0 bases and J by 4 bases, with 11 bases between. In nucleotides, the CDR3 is TGTGCCAGCAGCTTGGAGCGTTGGTCGGGAAACACCATATATTTT. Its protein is CASSLERWSGNTIYF.